This entry lists 3 T cell receptor beta chains sequenced from one sample in a study of CD8+ T cells in alopecia areata. cDNA reverse transcribed from extracted RNA served as the sequencing template. Assay used: immunoSEQ multiplex PCR; TCRdb lists only in-frame clones, some missing. The table lists 110,000 or so clones, roughly 50% of them singletons, with about 3.2% in the top ten. Sample treatment: oral pan-JAK inhibitor, 5-10 mg twice daily. The specimen comprised CD4+ T cells sorted from blood, sampled at week 24, from a patient treated with tofacitinib. The source of these receptors is a human donor with alopecia areata.

The chain links TRBV5-6 to TRBJ2-7, with D perhaps given as TRBD1 or TRBD2 (5 bases each). The CDR3 consists of 15 residues. In germline, CDR1 is SGHDT, CDR2 YYEEEE. V gave up 3 bases and J gave up 5 bases, with 18 bases separating them. This CDR3 reads CASSSLGKRGNEQYF. In DNA, the CDR3 is TGTGCCAGCAGCTCGCTAGGGAAGAGGGGTAACGAGCAGTACTTC.

The chain recombines TRBV7-2 with TRBJ1-2; 7 positions agree with TRBD1. Losses at the gene ends were 5 bases for V and 1 base for J; bases not matched to a gene: 16. The CDR3 length is 18 residues. Germline lookup yields CDR1 SGHTA and CDR2 FQGNSA. The CDR3 loop reads CASSRGPGTDIFNYGYTF. The CDR3 bases are TGTGCCAGCAGCCGTGGACCCGGGACAGACATTTTTAACTATGGCTACACCTTC.

A note on this clone: This sample also contains other DNA sequences that code for the same CDR3. The rearrangement uses TRBV11-2 and TRBJ2-5; TRBD1 is a possible D gene (5 bases). The length of the CDR3 is 13 residues. The germline V and J ends were trimmed by 1 base and 3 bases, with 6 bases remaining between them. The V gene's germline CDR1 is SGHAT and CDR2 FQNNGV. As DNA, the CDR3 is TGTGCCAGCAGCTTAGGCAGGGAAGAGACCCAGTACTTC. Translated, it gives CASSLGREETQYF.